Given below is one TCR beta chain in context. Its specific antigen is unknown. Per-base quality was not reported, and no clone a single base away is much larger than it. The study profiled bulk TCR beta-chain repertoires in matched peripheral blood, tumor and adjacent normal breast tissue taken from roughly 17 patients with early-stage breast cancer. Before surgery, roughly 4.5-11 mL of whole blood was collected into EDTA tubes and then processed within 2 hours. Ficoll-Paque centrifugation in SepMate-50 tubes was used to isolate peripheral blood mononuclear cells. For storage in liquid nitrogen, PBMCs were cryopreserved as aliquots of roughly 2 to 4.5 million cells in about 90% FBS with roughly 10% DMSO. The Qiagen AllPrep DNA/RNA Mini kit was used to extract genomic DNA. The record originates from a study of early stage breast cancer tumors (dated by TCRdb to about 2017). Broadly, across the study: Of the approximately 15 invasive breast tumors, approximately 11 were found to be estrogen receptor-positive, progesterone receptor-positive and HER2-negative. Eight of the 12 ER+/PR+/HER2- tumors were invasive ductal carcinomas, while the other four were invasive lobular carcinomas. A total of 2 million to 3 million templates, representing some 1 million unique clonotypes, were detected across all samples. The average read coverage per sample was around 9-fold. Findings and caveats that apply to the study as a whole: Enriched TCRB sequences shared across patients were mostly commonly generated sequences, unlikely to play an important role in the tumor microenvironment. Tumors showed approximately 2.5-fold higher T cell density and higher clonality than adjacent normal breast tissue. The small cohort size prevented analysis by tumor subtype. Repertoires from blood and normal breast were more alike than repertoires from blood and tumor, and in 14 of 16 patients, comparing each tissue with blood separated tumor from normal. Chain pairing and functional markers such as CD4, CD8 and FOXP3 were not captured by bulk genomic DNA sequencing of unsorted cells.

Including cysteine and phenylalanine, the CDR3 has 17 amino acids. Just the 51-base CDR3 DNA is kept, in frame starting at base 1. Trimming removed 3 bases from V and 2 bases from J, leaving 19 bases between the germline ends. CDR1 and CDR2, per the germline V gene, are KGHSH and LQKENI. Each sample was amplified in two independent genomic DNA replicates, using about 0.52 ug for blood and about 1.5 ug for tumor or normal breast. Following the manufacturer's instructions, the ImmunoSeq Intro kit was used to carry out TCRB sequencing on genomic DNA. Multiplex PCR was run for around 28 cycles using proprietary primers and spike-in control sequences for absolute quantification. Single-end 150-bp reads were used to sequence an 87-bp fragment spanning the CDR3 and the flanking V and J genes. Each lane of an Illumina MiSeq running version 3.0 chemistry carried seven multiplexed samples, with two replicates apiece. Regarding the original processing steps: The vendor's proprietary pipeline handled the raw data processing, merging both replicates into a single result for each sample. To define clonotypes, the study grouped productive rearrangements that shared the V-gene family, CDR3 amino acid sequence and J-gene segment. Clonality was calculated as 1 minus the normalized Shannon entropy (Pielou evenness) of TCRB abundances. T cell density was estimated as total templates divided by the number of input cells, with the number of input cells inferred from the DNA input amount. Recon with default parameters was used to estimate total repertoire diversity and clonality. A clonotype was considered tumor-enriched if its abundance in tumor exceeded 0.1% and was at least 32-fold higher than its abundance in normal breast. Entries here come from immuneACCESS through TCRdb and include only in-frame sequences with V and J called. Some clones fail to appear in such tables; in the studies checked, an unresolved V gene covers under half of the shortfall, and the cause of the remainder is unknown. V, J and clone size are those of that table, while D and trimming were read from the DNA. The sample table lists approximately 50,000 clones, over 65% of them with a count of one. In total, the top ten clones hold 3% to 3.5% of the sample.

The clonotype originates from a person in their twenties or thirties with breast cancer. Sequencing was carried out using blood. The chain employs TRBV18 and TRBJ1-2, with the D gene too uncertain to name. The base sequence is TGTGCCAGCTCACCTTATGCGGAGGGAGTAGGGAACTATGGCTACACCTTC. This translates into CASSPYAEGVGNYGYTF.